The 31 T cell receptor beta chains below come from one sample, sequenced in a study of blood T cell repertoires in COVID-19. TCRdb's copy holds only in-frame clones and misses some; the assay was immunoSEQ multiplex PCR. The table lists about 250,000 clones, about nine tenths of them singletons, with roughly 4% in the top ten. Sequencing was done on a sample of PBMCs or T cells enriched from blood (not recorded which). These receptors all come from a woman in her 30s with acute COVID-19.

CDR3 DNA: TGTGCCAGCAGCCGACCGCGGGGTGAGCAGTTCTTC. It encodes CASSRPRGEQFF. V is TRBV7-9 and J is TRBJ2-1; a possible D gene is TRBD2 (6 bases). The CDR3 totals 12 residues. Germline V gene lookup returns CDR1 SEHNR and CDR2 FQNEAQ (reference sequence). Trimming took off 5 bases at V and 9 bases at J, with 11 bases between the two ends.

The J gene is TRBJ2-1, the V gene TRBV5-5; possible D gene TRBD1, 7 bases. Germline CDR1 SGHKS, CDR2 YYEKEE (reference sequence). The CDR3 is made up of 17 amino acids. The V end was cut by 1 base, the J end by 2 bases, with 16 bases between. The CDR3 here is CASSLRGTAGPYNEQFF. The CDR3 region has the DNA TGTGCCAGCAGCTTGCGAGGGACAGCGGGCCCCTACAATGAGCAGTTCTTC.

The chain carries TRBV4-3 and TRBJ2-1; TRBD1 aligns across 8 bases. CDR1 LGHNA and CDR2 YSLEER come from the germline V gene. This CDR3 spans 14 amino acids. V was clipped by 2 bases and J by 9 bases; unmatched bases: 6. DNA for the CDR3: TGCGCCAGCAGCCAACCGACAGGGGTGGGTGAGCAGTTCTTC. Protein: CASSQPTGVGEQFF.

The V gene is TRBV5-1, the J gene TRBJ2-5, with TRBD2 matching over 7 bases. The CDR3 is 14 residues long. J was trimmed by 6 bases and V by 4 bases; bases with no gene match: 9. From germline, CDR1 is SGHRS and CDR2 YFSETQ. For the CDR3, the DNA is TGCGCCAGCAGCCCAACCTCCGGGGGGAAGACCCAGTACTTC. This translates into CASSPTSGGKTQYF.

The genes are TRBV12-3 or TRBV12-4 and TRBJ1-2; maybe TRBD1 (5 bases). Trimming shortened V by 5 bases and J by 4 bases, and 11 bases separated the two germline ends. The CDR3 extends over 13 amino acids. The CDR3: CASSLQVSYGYTF. CDR3 nucleotide sequence: TGTGCCAGCAGTCTACAGGTCTCCTATGGCTACACCTTC.

This chain links TRBV7-8 with TRBJ1-2; D is undetermined. This CDR3 spans 13 amino acids. Germline CDR1 reads SGHVS; CDR2 reads FQNEAQ. V was trimmed by 5 bases and J by 8 bases, leaving 15 bases between them. The CDR3 loop is CASSRWQKMGYTF. CDR3 DNA sequence: TGTGCCAGCAGCCGTTGGCAAAAGATGGGCTACACCTTC.

CDR3: CASSHGDRSAFF. CDR3 DNA: TGTGCCAGCAGCCATGGGGACAGGTCTGCTTTCTTT. The chain links TRBV3-1 (or the pseudogene TRBV3-2) to TRBJ1-1; 8 bases match TRBD1. The germline V gene has CDR1 LGHDT and CDR2 YNNKEL (reference sequence). The CDR3 is 12 amino acids. V was pared by 3 bases and J by 11 bases, with 5 bases of the junction left unmatched.

The chain links TRBV5-1 to TRBJ2-5, with 12 bases aligning to TRBD2. This CDR3 comprises 13 residues. With V trimmed by 5 bases and J by 4 bases, 0 bases remained unmatched. The germline V gene has CDR1 SGHRS and CDR2 YFSETQ. The CDR3 DNA sequence: TGCGCCAGCAGGACTAGCGGGGGAGAGACCCAGTACTTC. Translated: CASRTSGGETQYF.

The chain joins TRBV11-3 to TRBJ2-1, with 8 bases that match TRBD1. This CDR3 contains 15 residues. With 0 bases clipped from V and 4 bases from J, the junction kept 2 bases outside the gene matches. Germline CDR1 is SGHNT and CDR2 is YENEEA. The CDR3 sequence is CASSLEGTGYNEQFF. The CDR3 coding sequence is TGTGCCAGCAGCTTAGAAGGGACAGGTTACAATGAGCAGTTCTTC. The variable domain in full, with the rest retrieved from reference TRBV11-3 and TRBJ2-1, is EAGVVQSPRYKIIEKKQPVAFWCNPISGHNTLYWYLQNLGQGPELLIRYENEEAVDDSQLPKDRFSAERLKGVDSTLKIQPAELGDSAVYLCASSLEGTGYNEQFFGPGTRLTVL.

V gene TRBV6-2 or TRBV6-3 combines with J gene TRBJ2-1, with 7 bases matching TRBD2. This CDR3 is built from 13 residues. Trimming cost V 0 bases and J 8 bases; bases outside gene matches: 1. The germline CDR1 and CDR2 sequences are MNHEY and SVGEGT. CDR3 sequence: CASSYSAGDEQFF. The CDR3 DNA is TGTGCCAGCAGTTACTCGGCGGGGGATGAGCAGTTCTTC.

The chain combines TRBV7-9 with TRBJ2-2; D may be TRBD2 (5 bases). CDR1 and CDR2 (germline): SEHNR, FQNEAQ (reference sequence). This CDR3 comprises 14 residues. V lost 2 bases, J lost 7 bases, and 11 bases lay in between. CDR3 in DNA: TGTGCCAGCAGCTTAATTTCAGCGGTCGGGGAGCTGTTTTTT. Amino acid sequence: CASSLISAVGELFF.

The rearrangement uses TRBV5-5 and TRBJ1-5; no definite D call. Germline V gene lookup returns CDR1 SGHKS and CDR2 YYEKEE (reference sequence). Trimming pared 0 bases from V and 1 base from J, leaving 11 bases between. This CDR3 is 16 amino acids long. CDR3 sequence (DNA): TGTGCCAGCAGCTTGGGATCCGGTCCAAGCAATCAGCCCCAGCATTTT. It specifies CASSLGSGPSNQPQHF.

This rearrangement joins TRBV18 to TRBJ1-5; 8 nucleotides line up with TRBD1. V was pared by 2 bases and J by 4 bases, with 7 bases of the junction left unmatched. The germline gives CDR1 KGHSH, CDR2 LQKENI. CDR3 size: 16 residues. The CDR3 DNA reads TGTGCCAGCTCACCAATTGACAGGGGACCAAATCAGCCCCAGCATTTT. Protein product: CASSPIDRGPNQPQHF.

The rearrangement uses TRBV2 and TRBJ2-5; 11 bases agree with TRBD2. This CDR3 has 14 amino acids. The V and J ends lost 2 bases and 8 bases, in that order; junction bases with no gene match: 4. The germline V gene has CDR1 SNHLY and CDR2 FYNNEI. CDR3 sequence: CASSEIAGGLTQYF. Written as DNA, the CDR3 is TGTGCCAGCAGTGAAATAGCGGGGGGGCTTACCCAGTACTTC. Full variable domain (rest looked up from reference TRBV2 and TRBJ2-5): EPEVTQTPSHQVTQMGQEVILRCVPISNHLYFYWYRQILGQKVEFLVSFYNNEISEKSEIFDDQFSVERPDGSNFTLKIRSTKLEDSAMYFCASSEIAGGLTQYFGPGTRLLVL.

This chain joins TRBV5-1 and TRBJ1-1, with TRBD1 matching 9 bases. V lost 5 bases, J lost 5 bases, and 7 bases stayed unmatched. Germline V gives CDR1 SGHRS, CDR2 YFSETQ. CDR3 size: 14 residues. The CDR3 sequence: CASSGNRGQTEAFF. CDR3 DNA: TGCGCCAGCAGTGGGAACAGGGGGCAAACTGAAGCTTTCTTT.

The count of this clone is one. This chain connects TRBV9 to TRBJ2-1; a weak D match, TRBD2 (5 bases). Germline assignment: CDR1 SGDLS and CDR2 YYNGEE. The CDR3 length is 15 residues. Trimming shortened V by 4 bases and J by 0 bases, and 11 bases separated the two germline ends. CDR3 protein: CASSLGGPSYNEQFF. DNA of the CDR3: TGTGCCAGCAGCCTGGGCGGGCCCTCCTACAATGAGCAGTTCTTC.

As DNA, the CDR3 is TGCGCCAGCAGCTTGGTTTGGCTAGCGGGGCAGTATGAGCAGTTCTTC. This codes for CASSLVWLAGQYEQFF. The J gene is TRBJ2-1, the V gene TRBV5-1; 9 nucleotides match TRBD2. Germline V gene data show CDR1 as SGHRS and CDR2 as YFSETQ. Trimming at V came to 0 bases and at J to 8 bases, leaving 9 bases not matched to a gene. There are 16 residues in the CDR3.

This chain joins TRBV7-7 and TRBJ2-2; TRBD1 matches at 7 bases. Germline CDR1 reads SSHAT; CDR2 reads FNYEAQ (reference sequence). V dropped 5 bases and J dropped 0; count of bases not matched to a gene: 3. The CDR3 loop spans 15 amino acids. CDR3 coding DNA: TGTGCCAGCAGCCGGGACAGAACGAACACCGGGGAGCTGTTTTTT. Translating it yields CASSRDRTNTGELFF.

The chain recombines TRBV7-7 with TRBJ2-3; TRBD2 matches at 9 bases. CDR3 length equals 15 residues. CDR1 is SSHAT and CDR2 is FNYEAQ in the germline V gene (reference sequence). V shed 5 bases and J 2 bases; nucleotides not matched to a gene: 5. CDR3 coding DNA: TGTGCCAGCAGCCCCCTAGCGGGGCCCACAGATACGCAGTATTTT. Translating gives CASSPLAGPTDTQYF. Combining the CDR3 with reference TRBV7-7 and TRBJ2-3 gives the whole variable domain GAGVSQSPRYKVTKRGQDVTLRCDPISSHATLYWYQQALGQGPEFLTYFNYEAQPDKSGLPSDRFSAERPEGSISTLTIQRTEQRDSAMYRCASSPLAGPTDTQYFGPGTRLTVL.

This clone was seen more than once but under ten times. The V and J genes are TRBV3-1 (or the pseudogene TRBV3-2) and TRBJ1-5; 10 bases agree with TRBD1. V dropped 0 bases and J dropped 7; count of bases not matched to a gene: 3. The V gene's germline CDR1 is LGHDT and CDR2 YNNKEL (reference sequence). The CDR3 is made up of 15 amino acids. The CDR3 nucleotides are TGTGCCAGCAGCCAAGATAGGGACAGGGGACAGCCCCAGCATTTT. It specifies CASSQDRDRGQPQHF.

CDR3 in DNA: TGTGCCAGCAGCCTGAGGGGGCCCAGCTCCTACAATGAGCAGTTCTTC. It is translated as CASSLRGPSSYNEQFF. This sequence joins TRBV11-2 and TRBJ2-1; 7 bases are shared with TRBD1. CDR3 length: 16 amino acids. Germline CDR1 SGHAT, CDR2 FQNNGV. Trimming removed 5 bases from V and 0 bases from J; junction bases left unmatched: 7.

The V and J genes are TRBV19 and TRBJ1-2, with a weak D call TRBD1 (6 bases). The germline CDR1 and CDR2 sequences are LNHDA and SQIVND (reference sequence). The ends were cut back, 7 bases at V and 0 bases at J, with 18 bases in the middle. The CDR3 is 16 amino acids. DNA of the CDR3: TGTGCCAGTATAGGGCCCTTACAGGGTGCTAACTATGGCTACACCTTC. Translation gives CASIGPLQGANYGYTF. Full variable domain (rest looked up from reference TRBV19 and TRBJ1-2): DGGITQSPKYLFRKEGQNVTLSCEQNLNHDAMYWYRQDPGQGLRLIYYSQIVNDFQKGDIAEGYSVSREKKESFPLTVTSAQKNPTAFYLCASIGPLQGANYGYTFGSGTRLTVV.

V is TRBV27 and J is TRBJ1-2; perhaps TRBD1 as D (5 bases). The CDR3 consists of 14 residues. Germline lookup yields CDR1 MNHEY and CDR2 SMNVEV (reference sequence). Trimming took off 0 bases at V and 7 bases at J, with 12 bases between the two ends. The CDR3 reads CASSLSSGGVGYTF. DNA for the CDR3: TGTGCCAGCAGTTTATCGTCGGGAGGGGTTGGCTACACCTTC.

The CDR3 sequence is CASNSSPGGNTIYF. In DNA form, the CDR3 reads TGCGCCAGCAACTCCTCCCCAGGTGGAAACACCATATATTTT. The gene calls are TRBV4-1 and TRBJ1-3; D not certain. The CDR3 runs to 14 residues. With 7 bases removed from V and 3 bases from J, the gap between germline ends came to 13 bases. Germline V gives CDR1 MGHRA, CDR2 YSYEKL.

Notes on this clone: At one of its ends the junction is not consistent with the germline gene, which may arise from a read error. This chain uses TRBV27 with TRBJ2-5, with TRBD2 matching 13 bases. This CDR3 contains 16 residues. CDR1 is MNHEY, CDR2 SMNVEV, per germline (reference sequence). The CDR3 spells CASSLWTSGGRETQYF. The DNA for the CDR3 is TGTGCCAGCAGCTTATGGACTAGCGGGGGTAGGGAGACCCAGTACTTC.

The chain employs TRBV28 and TRBJ2-7, with 10 positions matching TRBD2. The CDR3 consists of 18 residues. V lost 4 bases, J lost 6 bases, and 18 bases stayed unmatched. Germline V gene data show CDR1 as MDHEN and CDR2 as SYDVKM. The CDR3 region has the DNA TGTGCCAGCAGTTCCCCGGTTCGCCTTAGCGGGGGGCCAAGCGAGCAGTACTTC. Translation gives CASSSPVRLSGGPSEQYF. The whole variable domain, remainder taken from reference TRBV28 and TRBJ2-7, is DVKVTQSSRYLVKRTGEKVFLECVQDMDHENMFWYRQDPGLGLRLIYFSYDVKMKEKGDIPEGYSVSREKKERFSLILESASTNQTSMYLCASSSPVRLSGGPSEQYFGPGTRLTVT.

The rearrangement joins TRBV9 to TRBJ2-3; unclear D gene. The germline V gene encodes CDR1 SGDLS and CDR2 YYNGEE. V lost 0 bases to trimming and J lost 4 bases, with 6 bases between them. The CDR3 spans 13 residues. This chain's CDR3 is CASSVVIPDTQYF. The CDR3 region has the DNA TGTGCCAGCAGCGTAGTTATTCCAGATACGCAGTATTTT. Full variable domain (outside the CDR3, taken from reference TRBV9 and TRBJ2-3): DSGVTQTPKHLITATGQRVTLRCSPRSGDLSVYWYQQSLDQGLQFLIQYYNGEERAKGNILERFSAQQFPDLHSELNLSSLELGDSALYFCASSVVIPDTQYFGPGTRLTVL.

This rearrangement joins TRBV28 to TRBJ1-1; TRBD1 might be the D (6 bases). The V gene lost 5 bases and the J gene lost 5 bases, with 21 bases spanning the gap. The CDR3 consists of 16 residues. The germline V gene has CDR1 MDHEN and CDR2 SYDVKM. The CDR3 sequence: CASSRTGFRGGTEAFF. The CDR3 coding sequence is TGTGCCAGCAGTCGAACAGGGTTTCGAGGGGGTACTGAAGCTTTCTTT.

V is TRBV4-3 and J is TRBJ1-6; 7 bases line up with TRBD1. The ends lost 1 base at V and 7 bases at J; junction bases unmatched: 7. The CDR3 sequence is 16 residues long. Germline V gene sequence: CDR1 LGHNA, CDR2 YSLEER. The CDR3 DNA is TGCGCCAGCAGCCAAGGCAGGACAGGTCGCAATTCACCCCTCCACTTT. Translating gives CASSQGRTGRNSPLHF.

The J gene is TRBJ2-7, the V gene TRBV18; weak D call: TRBD1 (6 bases). The V and J ends lost 4 bases and 3 bases respectively, with 7 bases between them. CDR1 and CDR2 from the germline V gene are KGHSH and LQKENI. The CDR3 extends over 12 amino acids. CDR3 residues: CASSRGGYEQYF. DNA for the CDR3: TGTGCCAGCTCACGAGGGGGCTACGAGCAGTACTTC.

The V gene is TRBV11-2, the J gene TRBJ1-3; 8 bases align to TRBD1. V lost 1 base to trimming and J lost 2 bases; unmatched junction nucleotides: 1. Germline V lookup: CDR1 SGHAT, CDR2 FQNNGV. This CDR3 spans 15 amino acids. CDR3 loop: CASSLGRGPGNTIYF. CDR3 bases: TGTGCCAGCAGCTTAGGCAGGGGGCCTGGAAACACCATATATTTT.